Below, 32 T cell receptor beta chains from the same sample are listed, as sequenced in a study of T cells in Graves' hyperthyroidism and ophthalmopathy. RNA transcripts gave rise to amplified TCR beta CDR3 regions. HTBI primers were used for first-round RT-PCR of the TCR CDR3. TCRdb passed the multiplex PCR reads through MiXCR, listing each CDR3 protein once. The table has under 400,000 distinct CDR3 sequences, under 15% seen once. Material for sequencing was blood. The receptors were sampled from a woman under 30 with Graves' hyperthyroidism.

In its sample, this clonotype was seen many times. The rearrangement uses TRBV27 and TRBJ1-2, with 7 bases fitting TRBD1. Germline assignment: CDR1 MNHEY and CDR2 SMNVEV (reference sequence). The CDR3 spans 14 residues. J gave up 2 bases and V 5 bases, and 5 bases lay outside the gene matches. CDR3 in amino acids: CASSEDRANYGYTF. CDR3 DNA: TGTGCCAGCAGTGAAGACAGGGCCAACTATGGCTACACCTTC.

The gene calls are TRBV20-1 and TRBJ1-2; the D gene is possibly TRBD1 (6 bases). The CDR3 is 12 residues long. Trimming took 6 bases from V and 6 from J, leaving 14 bases between them. Germline V gene data show CDR1 as DFQATT and CDR2 as SNEGSKA (reference sequence). The CDR3 DNA reads as TGCAGTGCCCAACAGGGAATGGATGGCTACACCTTC. Its translation: CSAQQGMDGYTF.

The V gene is TRBV3-1, the J gene TRBJ2-3; TRBD1 or TRBD2 may be the D gene (7 bases each). The CDR3 runs to 18 residues. V dropped 4 bases and J dropped 2 bases, with 22 bases sitting between them. The germline V gene encodes CDR1 LGHDT and CDR2 YNNKEL (reference sequence). CDR3 protein: CASSPVPGGAAFTDTQYF. In DNA, the CDR3 is TGTGCCAGCAGCCCGGTTCCAGGGGGGGCCGCTTTCACAGATACGCAGTATTTT.

This clonotype was seen more than once but under ten times. The V and J genes are TRBV20-1 and TRBJ2-4, with TRBD2 matching over 9 bases. The trim removed 6 bases at V and 4 bases at J, leaving 4 bases unmatched. Germline lookup yields CDR1 DFQATT and CDR2 SNEGSKA (reference sequence). The CDR3 has 13 amino acids. CDR3: CSAPTSGKNIQYF. The CDR3 DNA reads as TGCAGTGCACCAACTAGCGGGAAAAACATTCAGTACTTC.

The table lists this clonotype with many counts. The chain joins TRBV20-1 to TRBJ1-5; no definite D call. The CDR3 is made up of 15 amino acids. Looked up from germline, CDR1 is DFQATT and CDR2 is SNEGSKA (reference sequence). Deletions cut 0 bases from V and 2 bases from J, with 11 bases between. The CDR3 is CSARDRGRGNQPQHF. The CDR3 nucleotides are TGCAGTGCTAGAGATAGAGGACGGGGCAATCAGCCCCAGCATTTT.

A note on this clonotype: One end of the junction varies from germline; a read error may be responsible. The chain recombines TRBV7-9 with TRBJ2-5, with D perhaps assigned TRBD1 or TRBD2 (6 bases each). Germline V gene lookup returns CDR1 SEHNR and CDR2 FQNEAQ (reference sequence). This CDR3 is 14 amino acids long. The CDR3 region is CASSTRGHQETRYF. DNA for the CDR3: TGTGCCAGCAGCACACGGGGGCACCAAGAGACCCGGTACTTC.

At least ten counts were recorded for this clonotype. The chain combines TRBV6-1 with TRBJ2-4; 15 bases are shared with TRBD2. V shed 8 bases, J shed 0 bases, and the junction held 5 bases outside the gene matches. The CDR3 runs to 17 residues. CDR1 and CDR2 from the germline V gene are MNHNS and SASEGT. Here the CDR3 reads CASSGTSGGLAKNIQYF. CDR3 nucleotides: TGTGCCAGCTCCGGGACTAGCGGGGGGTTAGCCAAAAACATTCAGTACTTC.

This clonotype was counted ten times or more. This chain connects TRBV30 to TRBJ2-7; no definite D call. V lost 3 bases, J lost 3 bases, and 6 bases lay in between. From germline, CDR1 is GTSNPN and CDR2 SVGIG (reference sequence). The CDR3 is made up of 11 amino acids. The CDR3 protein is CAWSQSYEQYF. The CDR3, as DNA: TGTGCCTGGAGCCAAAGCTACGAGCAGTACTTC.

This clonotype was seen a handful of times. The rearrangement links TRBV27 to TRBJ2-6; no firm D call. The germline gives CDR1 MNHEY, CDR2 SMNVEV (reference sequence). V was clipped by 0 bases and J by 3 bases, with 3 bases between them. The CDR3 spans 14 residues. CDR3 in amino acids: CASSLSYGANVLTF. CDR3 sequence (DNA): TGTGCCAGCAGTTTATCGTATGGGGCCAACGTCCTGACTTTC.

This clonotype was detected many times. The chain couples TRBV6-1 to TRBJ2-7, with 7 nucleotides matching TRBD1. The germline V gene has CDR1 MNHNS and CDR2 SASEGT. The CDR3 is made up of 14 amino acids. V lost 6 bases, J lost 7 bases, and 12 bases stayed unmatched. The CDR3 is CASRSPGTVDEQYF. The CDR3 DNA reads as TGTGCCAGCAGGTCCCCCGGGACAGTAGATGAGCAGTACTTC.

The rearrangement links TRBV30 to TRBJ1-3, with D possibly TRBD1 on 5 matching bases. The germline CDR1 and CDR2 sequences are GTSNPN and SVGIG (reference sequence). The CDR3 covers 13 residues. The V end lost 4 bases, the J end lost 4 bases, and 11 bases lay between the germline ends. Written as DNA, the CDR3 is TGTGCCTGGACCCGGGACTGGGGAAACACCATATATTTT. Protein product: CAWTRDWGNTIYF.

Only a few counts were recorded for this clonotype. The chain employs TRBV6-1 and TRBJ2-7, with D uncertain. CDR3 size: 14 residues. CDR1 and CDR2 (germline): MNHNS, SASEGT. V lost 6 bases to trimming and J lost 3 bases, with 15 bases between them. The CDR3 loop is CASRDGEPNYEQYF. CDR3 coding DNA: TGTGCCAGCAGAGACGGAGAGCCTAACTACGAGCAGTACTTC.

This clonotype was counted at least ten times. The J gene is TRBJ2-7, the V gene TRBV6-2 or TRBV6-3; D unclear. Between the trimmed V and J ends, which lost 0 bases and 0 bases, there was a span of 15 bases. The CDR3 contains 17 residues. Germline V gene data show CDR1 as MNHEY and CDR2 as SVGEGT. DNA of the CDR3: TGTGCCAGCAGTTACTCCGTGACGGCGGCCACCTCCTACGAGCAGTACTTC. Its protein is CASSYSVTAATSYEQYF.

This clonotype has more than one count but fewer than ten. V usage is TRBV9 and J usage is TRBJ1-4; TRBD1 aligns across 11 bases. The germline gives CDR1 SGDLS, CDR2 YYNGEE. With 3 bases clipped from V and 7 bases from J, the junction kept 5 bases outside the gene matches. This CDR3 region has 15 residues. The CDR3 loop reads CASSGGQGAVEKLFF. In DNA, the CDR3 is TGTGCCAGCAGCGGTGGACAGGGGGCGGTTGAAAAACTGTTTTTT. The variable domain in full, completed from reference TRBV9 and TRBJ1-4, reads DSGVTQTPKHLITATGQRVTLRCSPRSGDLSVYWYQQSLDQGLQFLIQYYNGEERAKGNILERFSAQQFPDLHSELNLSSLELGDSALYFCASSGGQGAVEKLFFGSGTQLSVL.

This clonotype was recorded at least ten times. V and J are TRBV5-1 and TRBJ1-1; TRBD1 aligns across 9 bases. J gave up 5 bases and V 3 bases, and 8 bases lay outside the gene matches. This CDR3 spans 15 amino acids. Germline V gene sequence: CDR1 SGHRS, CDR2 YFSETQ. The CDR3 DNA reads as TGCGCCAGCAGCTGGACAGGGGAACTTCGGACTGAAGCTTTCTTT. Translation gives CASSWTGELRTEAFF.

This clonotype was recorded at least ten times. The V call is TRBV5-1, the J call TRBJ1-1; a possible D gene is TRBD1 (5 bases). The CDR3 runs to 14 residues. Looked up from germline, CDR1 is SGHRS and CDR2 is YFSETQ. The ends were cut back, 0 bases at V and 1 base at J, with 7 bases in the middle. CDR3 in DNA: TGCGCCAGCAGCTTGGTTCAGGGGAACACTGAAGCTTTCTTT. As protein: CASSLVQGNTEAFF.

The table lists this clonotype with many counts. The chain carries TRBV19 and TRBJ2-3, with 9 bases fitting TRBD1. Looked up from germline, CDR1 is LNHDA and CDR2 is SQIVND (reference sequence). The CDR3 loop spans 17 amino acids. J was trimmed by 2 bases and V by 5 bases; bases with no gene match: 11. CDR3 region: CASSATGGRDLTDTQYF. The CDR3 coding sequence is TGTGCCAGTAGTGCCACAGGGGGCAGGGATCTCACAGATACGCAGTATTTT. Supplemented by reference TRBV19 and TRBJ2-3, the full variable domain reads DGGITQSPKYLFRKEGQNVTLSCEQNLNHDAMYWYRQDPGQGLRLIYYSQIVNDFQKGDIAEGYSVSREKKESFPLTVTSAQKNPTAFYLCASSATGGRDLTDTQYFGPGTRLTVL.

The chain links TRBV6-2 or TRBV6-3 to TRBJ1-2; the D is unclear. The CDR3 spans 16 residues. Germline V gene data show CDR1 as MNHEY and CDR2 as SVGEGT. V was cut by 2 bases and J by 2 bases, with 15 bases left in between. In DNA, the CDR3 is TGTGCCAGCAGTTACGTACCTAGCCGGTTAAACTATGGCTACACCTTC. Translating it yields CASSYVPSRLNYGYTF.

This clonotype was observed a few times. A much larger clone is a single base away; this may be a read error. The genes are TRBV28 and TRBJ2-1, with 11 bases that match TRBD2. This CDR3 is 16 amino acids long. Losses at the gene ends were 6 bases for V and 9 bases for J; bases not matched to a gene: 13. Germline CDR1 and CDR2: MDHEN and SYDVKM. CDR3 bases: TGTGCCAGCAGAGCCCCCGGGATTAGCGGGAGGGGTGAGCAGTTCTTC. This encodes CASRAPGISGRGEQFF.

This sequence joins TRBV5-1 and TRBJ2-3; weak D call: TRBD2 (6 bases). Germline V CDR1 and CDR2: SGHRS, YFSETQ. The V end was cut by 9 bases, the J end by 1 base, with 12 bases between. The CDR3 extends over 13 amino acids. CDR3 sequence reads: CATGPGGTDTQYF. The CDR3 bases are TGCGCCACCGGCCCGGGGGGCACAGATACGCAGTATTTT.

This clonotype was counted many times. The rearrangement uses TRBV6-2 or TRBV6-3 and TRBJ2-7; D perhaps matches TRBD2 (6 bases). The length of the CDR3 is 13 residues. Germline V gene data show CDR1 as MNHEY and CDR2 as SVGEGT. The V end lost 4 bases, the J end lost 3 bases, and 10 bases lay between the germline ends. This chain's CDR3 is CASSFRLDYEQYF. The CDR3 coding sequence is TGTGCCAGCAGTTTCCGACTAGACTACGAGCAGTACTTC.

On this clonotype: The junction differs from germline at one of its ends, possibly a read error. This chain links TRBV6-1 with TRBJ1-2, with D possibly matching TRBD1 (6 bases). The germline V gene encodes CDR1 MNHNS and CDR2 SASEGT. The CDR3 is made up of 14 amino acids. The CDR3 is CASRGAGNNCGYTF. DNA for the CDR3: TGTGCCAGCCGGGGGGCAGGGAACAACTGTGGCTACACCTTC.

This clonotype was seen many times. The chain is built from TRBV2 and TRBJ2-1; D is perhaps TRBD1 (5 bases). CDR1 and CDR2 from the germline V gene are SNHLY and FYNNEI. The CDR3 runs to 14 residues. V lost 6 bases to trimming and J lost 8 bases, with 17 bases between them. The CDR3 here is CASRGYQQVHEQFF. The CDR3 DNA reads as TGTGCCAGCAGAGGATACCAACAGGTCCATGAGCAGTTCTTC.

This clonotype appeared many times. CDR3 residues: CASTRGTRRTDTQYF. The CDR3 DNA is TGTGCCAGCACTCGCGGGACTAGACGCACAGATACGCAGTATTTT. The V gene is TRBV6-2 or TRBV6-3, the J gene TRBJ2-3; 8 nucleotides agree with TRBD2. This CDR3 is built from 15 residues. Germline V gives CDR1 MNHEY, CDR2 SVGEGT. Germline trimming cut 7 bases from V and 1 base from J; bases unmatched to any gene: 7.

This clonotype was seen more than once but under ten times. The gene calls are TRBV27 and TRBJ2-1; the D is unclear. Germline CDR1 is MNHEY and CDR2 is SMNVEV (reference sequence). The CDR3 covers 16 residues. Trimming took 2 bases from V and 0 from J, leaving 11 bases between them. DNA of the CDR3: TGTGCCAGCAGTTTAATTTCGTCTAGCTCCTACAATGAGCAGTTCTTC. Amino acids: CASSLISSSSYNEQFF.

This clonotype appeared a few times. The V gene is TRBV9, the J gene TRBJ2-1; 7 positions match TRBD1. Trimming cost V 3 bases and J 7 bases; bases outside gene matches: 13. This CDR3 is built from 16 residues. The germline CDR1 and CDR2 sequences are SGDLS and YYNGEE. The CDR3 DNA reads TGTGCCAGCAGCGACCCGGGACAGCTCCCGAGGAATGAGCAGTTCTTC. It yields the protein CASSDPGQLPRNEQFF. Supplemented by reference TRBV9 and TRBJ2-1, the full variable domain reads DSGVTQTPKHLITATGQRVTLRCSPRSGDLSVYWYQQSLDQGLQFLIQYYNGEERAKGNILERFSAQQFPDLHSELNLSSLELGDSALYFCASSDPGQLPRNEQFFGPGTRLTVL.

This clonotype was seen many times. This chain joins TRBV27 and TRBJ2-7; perhaps TRBD1 as D (6 bases). This CDR3 is 15 amino acids long. V was clipped by 3 bases and J by 5 bases, with 17 bases between them. Germline assignment: CDR1 MNHEY and CDR2 SMNVEV (reference sequence). The CDR3 here is CASSFGTRVTHEQYF. The CDR3 region has the DNA TGTGCCAGCAGTTTCGGGACAAGAGTTACCCACGAGCAGTACTTC.

At least ten counts were recorded for this clonotype. J is TRBJ2-3 and V is TRBV6-1; TRBD1 matches at 7 bases. V shed 7 bases and J 2 bases; nucleotides not matched to a gene: 12. Germline V gene data show CDR1 as MNHNS and CDR2 as SASEGT. The CDR3 covers 16 residues. CDR3 sequence (DNA): TGTGCCAGCACACCGCCTGGGACAGCAATCACAGATACGCAGTATTTT. Residues: CASTPPGTAITDTQYF.

The chain joins TRBV4-1 to TRBJ1-5; perhaps TRBD1 as D (5 bases). Trimming stripped 4 bases from V and 0 bases from J, with 25 bases between. The CDR3 has 20 residues. Germline CDR1 is MGHRA and CDR2 is YSYEKL. Written as DNA, the CDR3 is TGCGCCAGCAGCCCTTCAGTCCGGGTCCCGGGGCCTTATAGCAATCAGCCCCAGCATTTT. It translates to CASSPSVRVPGPYSNQPQHF.

This clonotype was found many times. J is TRBJ2-7 and V is TRBV7-9; D possibly uses TRBD1 or TRBD2 (5 bases each). V dropped 1 base and J dropped 5 bases, with 15 bases sitting between them. Per germline, CDR1 SEHNR and CDR2 FQNEAQ (reference sequence). The CDR3 is 15 amino acids. CDR3 in amino acids: CASSLVRSRGNEQYF. CDR3 DNA sequence: TGTGCCAGCAGCTTAGTTAGGTCGAGGGGAAACGAGCAGTACTTC.

Of note for this clonotype: Since a much larger clone is just one base distant, this may be a read error. V is TRBV2 and J is TRBJ2-2; D is unresolved. The germline V gene has CDR1 SNHLY and CDR2 FYNNEI. The V and J ends lost 2 bases and 5 bases respectively, with 6 bases between them. CDR3 length equals 13 residues. CDR3 region: CASSEWLTGELFF. DNA of the CDR3: TGTGCCAGCAGTGAATGGTTGACCGGGGAGCTGTTTTTT.

In this sample, this clonotype turned up many times. The V gene is TRBV6-5, the J gene TRBJ2-3; D might be TRBD1 (5 bases). Germline-derived CDR1 and CDR2 are MNHEY and SVGAGI. The CDR3 totals 16 residues. The V and J ends lost 0 bases and 1 base respectively, with 11 bases between them. The CDR3 here is CASSYSQGLGTDTQYF. Here the CDR3 DNA reads TGTGCCAGCAGTTACTCGCAGGGTTTAGGCACAGATACGCAGTATTTT.